Listed here are 4 T cell receptor beta chains from one sample, sequenced in a study of blood T cell repertoires in COVID-19. Method: immunoSEQ multiplex PCR; TCRdb's copy keeps in-frame clones and lacks some. This table has about 200,000 clones, about 85% appearing once. The sequencing sample was made of PBMCs or T cells enriched from blood (not recorded which). The receptors here all came from a woman under 40 who had recovered from COVID-19.

This clone came up a few times. The genes are TRBV7-3 and TRBJ1-1; perhaps TRBD1 as D (6 bases). CDR3 length equals 15 residues. In germline, CDR1 is SGHTA, CDR2 FQGTGA. V shed 5 bases and J shed 1 base, with 14 bases lying between them. CDR3 in DNA: TGTGCCAGCAGCCTACAGACAGGTACGAACACTGAAGCTTTCTTT. This sequence encodes CASSLQTGTNTEAFF.

This chain joins TRBV7-2 and TRBJ2-7, with 9 positions matching TRBD1. In germline, CDR1 is SGHTA, CDR2 FQGNSA. After removal of 4 bases from V and 3 bases from J, the junction contained 16 bases not matched to a gene. CDR3 length equals 18 residues. This CDR3 reads CASSSTITTGGPYYEQYF. The CDR3 DNA reads as TGTGCCAGCAGCTCTACAATTACTACAGGGGGCCCCTACTACGAGCAGTACTTC. Combining the CDR3 with reference TRBV7-2 and TRBJ2-7 gives the whole variable domain GAGVSQSPSNKVTEKGKDVELRCDPISGHTALYWYRQSLGQGLEFLIYFQGNSAPDKSGLPSDRFSAERTGGSVSTLTIQRTQQEDSAVYLCASSSTITTGGPYYEQYFGPGTRLTVT.

V is TRBV28 and J is TRBJ2-3; unclear D gene. V gave up 5 bases and J gave up 5 bases, with 17 bases separating them. Per germline, CDR1 MDHEN and CDR2 SYDVKM. This CDR3 contains 15 residues. In nucleotides, the CDR3 is TGTGCCAGCAGTCTCCACTCACTTGCACTAGATACGCAGTATTTT. Translation gives CASSLHSLALDTQYF.

This sequence joins TRBV6-5 and TRBJ1-1; no definite D call. Trimming removed 6 bases at V and 2 bases at J, with 13 bases between. The CDR3 extends over 14 amino acids. CDR1 is MNHEY and CDR2 is SVGAGI in the germline V gene. CDR3 sequence reads: CASRQTRTNTEAFF. CDR3 nucleotides: TGTGCCAGCAGGCAAACCAGGACTAACACTGAAGCTTTCTTT.